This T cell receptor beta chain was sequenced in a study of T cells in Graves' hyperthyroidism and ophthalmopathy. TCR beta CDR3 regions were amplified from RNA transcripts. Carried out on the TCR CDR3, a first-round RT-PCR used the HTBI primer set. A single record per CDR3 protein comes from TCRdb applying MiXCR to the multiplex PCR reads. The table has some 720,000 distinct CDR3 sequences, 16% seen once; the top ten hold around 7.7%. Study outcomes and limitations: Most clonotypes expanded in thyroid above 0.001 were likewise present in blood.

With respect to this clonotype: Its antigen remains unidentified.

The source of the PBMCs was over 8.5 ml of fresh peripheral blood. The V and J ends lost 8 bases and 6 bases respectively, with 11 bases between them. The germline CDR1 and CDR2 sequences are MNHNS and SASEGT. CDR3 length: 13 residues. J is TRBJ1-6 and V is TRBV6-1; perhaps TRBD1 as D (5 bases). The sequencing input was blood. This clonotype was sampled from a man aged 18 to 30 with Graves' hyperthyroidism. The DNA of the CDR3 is TGTGCCAGCCGCTTGGGGACTAATTCACCCCTCCACTTT. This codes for CASRLGTNSPLHF.